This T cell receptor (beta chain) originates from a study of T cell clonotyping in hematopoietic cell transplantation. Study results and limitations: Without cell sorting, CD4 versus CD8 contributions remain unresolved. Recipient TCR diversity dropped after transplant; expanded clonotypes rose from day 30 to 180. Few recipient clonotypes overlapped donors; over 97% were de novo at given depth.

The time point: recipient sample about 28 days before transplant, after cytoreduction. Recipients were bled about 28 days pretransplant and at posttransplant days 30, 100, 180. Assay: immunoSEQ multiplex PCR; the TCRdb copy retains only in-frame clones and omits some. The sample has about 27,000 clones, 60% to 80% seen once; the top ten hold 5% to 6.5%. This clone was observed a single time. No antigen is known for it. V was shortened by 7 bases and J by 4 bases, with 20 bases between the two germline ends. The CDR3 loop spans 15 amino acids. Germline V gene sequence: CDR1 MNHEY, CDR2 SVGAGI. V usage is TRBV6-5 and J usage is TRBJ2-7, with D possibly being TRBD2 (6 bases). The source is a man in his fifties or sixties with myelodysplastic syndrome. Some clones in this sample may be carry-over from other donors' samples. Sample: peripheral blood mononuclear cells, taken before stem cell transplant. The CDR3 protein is CASNLSREPDYEQYF. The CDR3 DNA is TGTGCCAGCAATTTATCCCGGGAGCCCGATTACGAGCAGTACTTC.